This T cell receptor beta chain was identified during a study of beta chain features in type 1 diabetes. Germline CDR1 is SGHTA and CDR2 is FQGNSA. This CDR3 contains 16 residues. The V end lost 5 bases, the J end lost 2 bases, and 13 bases lay between the germline ends. Donors contributed one heparinised blood draw apiece, averaging roughly 100 mL. Each of the CD4+ naive, central memory, regulatory and stem cell-like memory populations was sorted via CD45RO/CCR7/CD25/CD127/CD95/CD27. Every bit of the isolated RNA underwent reverse transcription, so sequencing read expressed TCRB transcripts. Using immunoSEQ multiplex PCR, the repertoire was profiled, and TCRdb retains in-frame clones only, with some absent. The repertoire holds 970,000 or so clones, roughly a sixth seen once, with 0.02% to 0.03% in the top ten.

The material sequenced was naive CD4+ T cells from blood. This chain joins TRBV7-2 and TRBJ1-6, with D possibly TRBD1 on 5 matching bases. The source is a woman under 30 in good health. The CDR3 region has the DNA TGTGCCAGCAGCCCCTTATTGGGGGCCTATAATTCACCCCTCCACTTT. Its protein is CASSPLLGAYNSPLHF. Supplemented by reference TRBV7-2 and TRBJ1-6, the full variable domain reads GAGVSQSPSNKVTEKGKDVELRCDPISGHTALYWYRQSLGQGLEFLIYFQGNSAPDKSGLPSDRFSAERTGGSVSTLTIQRTQQEDSAVYLCASSPLLGAYNSPLHFGNGTRLTVT.